Each of the 6 T cell receptor beta chains below was sequenced from the same sample in a study of blood T cell repertoires in COVID-19. TCRdb's table, derived via immunoSEQ multiplex PCR, lists solely in-frame clones and lacks some. This table holds 200,000 to 250,000 clones, less than 85% found once. Source material: peripheral blood. These receptors were collected from a woman of 80 years or more with active or convalescent COVID-19.

The gene calls are TRBV28 and TRBJ2-7; 9 bases line up with TRBD1. The germline CDR1 and CDR2 sequences are MDHEN and SYDVKM. With V trimmed by 5 bases and J by 0 bases, 8 bases remained unmatched. The CDR3 covers 16 residues. Here the CDR3 reads CASSPGGDRASYEQYF. The CDR3 DNA sequence: TGTGCCAGCAGTCCTGGAGGGGACAGGGCCTCCTACGAGCAGTACTTC.

This clone showed up just a few times. The chain combines TRBV11-3 with TRBJ2-1; 8 bases agree with TRBD1. The CDR3 covers 14 residues. V lost 3 bases to trimming and J lost 10 bases; unmatched junction nucleotides: 8. Germline-derived CDR1 and CDR2 are SGHNT and YENEEA. The chain's CDR3 is CASSLGQADPEQFF. DNA of the CDR3: TGTGCCAGCAGCTTGGGACAGGCGGACCCCGAGCAGTTCTTC.

The genes are TRBV2 and TRBJ1-5; tentatively, D is TRBD1 (5 bases). The ends were cut back, 6 bases at V and 3 bases at J, with 24 bases in the middle. The germline V gene encodes CDR1 SNHLY and CDR2 FYNNEI. The CDR3 loop spans 18 amino acids. DNA of the CDR3: TGTGCCAGCAGCGTCACGGCGGGGGTTGGGCAGACCAATCAGCCCCAGCATTTT. Translating gives CASSVTAGVGQTNQPQHF.

This chain connects TRBV18 to TRBJ1-1; D uncertain. CDR3 length: 13 amino acids. In germline, CDR1 is KGHSH, CDR2 LQKENI. V lost 2 bases and J lost 1, with 5 bases in between. Here the CDR3 reads CASSPGPNTEAFF. The CDR3 region has the DNA TGTGCCAGCTCACCAGGGCCGAACACTGAAGCTTTCTTT.

The chain joins TRBV27 to TRBJ1-3; D gene unclear. The CDR3 sequence is 14 residues long. Between the trimmed V and J ends, which lost 2 bases and 2 bases, there was a span of 7 bases. Germline CDR1 is MNHEY and CDR2 is SMNVEV (reference sequence). CDR3 sequence (DNA): TGTGCCAGCAGTTTAAGCCAGGCTGGAAACACCATATATTTT. It translates to CASSLSQAGNTIYF.

This chain uses TRBV5-1 with TRBJ2-5; D is uncertain. The CDR3 has 12 amino acids. Trimming removed 4 bases from V and 2 bases from J, with 6 bases in between. CDR1 is SGHRS, CDR2 YFSETQ, per germline. In DNA form, the CDR3 reads TGCGCCAGCAGCCTGCGGCAAGAGACCCAGTACTTC. It is translated as CASSLRQETQYF.